The 15 T cell receptor beta chains below come from one sample, sequenced in a study of T cells in women clearing cervical HPV infection. Assay: immunoSEQ multiplex PCR; the TCRdb copy retains only in-frame clones and omits some. This sample's table reports approximately 25,000 clones. Sequences were obtained from blood buffy coat. Every receptor here comes from a woman between 18 and 75 years old with a cervical HPV16 infection that either progressed to CIN3+ or cleared (not recorded which).

In the case of this clone: The CDR3 end lies 3 residues beyond the end of the read and is filled in from the germline J gene. The chain has TRBV19 and TRBJ1-5; 7 positions agree with TRBD1. V gave up 6 bases and J gave up 4 bases; unmatched junction bases: 6. CDR1 LNHDA and CDR2 SQIVND come from the germline V gene (reference sequence). This CDR3 region has 14 residues. The sequenced CDR3 bases are TGTGCCAGTAGACCGGGACAGAGAAATCAGCCC. Amino acid sequence: CASRPGQRNQP. The complete CDR3 protein is CASRPGQRNQPQHF. Variable domain in full (rest from reference TRBV19 and TRBJ1-5): DGGITQSPKYLFRKEGQNVTLSCEQNLNHDAMYWYRQDPGQGLRLIYYSQIVNDFQKGDIAEGYSVSREKKESFPLTVTSAQKNPTAFYLCASRPGQRNQPQHFGDGTRLSIL.

Comment on this clone: The read falls 3 residues short of the CDR3 end, and the missing part is taken from the germline J gene. This chain connects TRBV2 to TRBJ1-1; a weak D match, TRBD1 (6 bases). Between the trimmed V and J ends, which lost 4 bases and 5 bases, there was a span of 20 bases. CDR1 and CDR2 from the germline V gene are SNHLY and FYNNEI. The CDR3 sequence is 16 residues long. CDR3 amino acids: CASSAGSNREGTEAFF. CDR3 bases read: TGTGCCAGCAGTGCGGGATCCAACAGGGAGGGGACTGAA.

The CDR3 bases that were read are TGTGCCAGCAGAACACTAGCGGGAGGATATAAGTCCTACGAG. Translated: CASRTLAGGYKSYE. The entire CDR3 sequence reads CASRTLAGGYKSYEQYF. The V and J genes are TRBV28 and TRBJ2-7; TRBD2 matches 12 bases. Sequencing ends 3 residues short of the CDR3 end; the germline J gene provides the rest. Losses at the gene ends were 6 bases for V and 1 base for J; bases not matched to a gene: 10. This CDR3 region has 17 residues. CDR1 is MDHEN and CDR2 is SYDVKM in the germline V gene.

With respect to this clone: The read halts 3 residues ahead of the CDR3 end, with the missing end drawn from the germline J gene. The chain links TRBV29-1 to TRBJ2-1; D is unclear. The germline V and J ends were trimmed by 6 bases and 0 bases, with 12 bases remaining between them. The CDR3 loop spans 14 amino acids. Germline V gene sequence: CDR1 SQVTM, CDR2 ANQGSEA. CDR3 residues: CSVHDASSYNEQFF. The part of the CDR3 DNA that was read is TGCAGCGTCCATGATGCTAGCTCCTACAATGAG.

Worth noting for this clone: The read ends 3 residues before the CDR3 terminus; that terminus is restored from the germline J gene. This chain connects TRBV11-2 to TRBJ1-2; D remains unclear. This CDR3 is 12 amino acids long. The germline gives CDR1 SGHAT, CDR2 FQNNGV. Trimming took 3 bases from V and 6 from J, leaving 8 bases between them. CDR3 bases read: TGTGCCAGCAGCTTTTGGAGGGATGGC. Protein product: CASSFWRDG. The entire CDR3 protein is CASSFWRDGYTF.

CDR3 region: CASSRGVNNYGYTF. The DNA read from the CDR3 is TGTGCCAGCAGCCGAGGTGTAAACAACTATGGC. This sequence joins TRBV5-5 and TRBJ1-2; D is unresolved. Sequencing ends 3 residues short of the CDR3 end; the germline J gene provides the rest. Germline V lookup: CDR1 SGHKS, CDR2 YYEKEE (reference sequence). Trimming removed 4 bases at V and 2 bases at J, with 12 bases between. This CDR3 contains 14 residues.

CDR3 sequence reads: CASRLLRSGKLFF. The sequenced CDR3 bases are TGTGCCAGCAGGCTCCTTCGGTCGGGAAAA. The V and J genes are TRBV11-2 and TRBJ1-4, with D uncertain. The CDR3 goes on 3 residues after the read ends, and that part is filled in from the germline J gene. Germline CDR1 is SGHAT and CDR2 is FQNNGV. The CDR3 runs to 13 residues. V gave up 6 bases and J gave up 10 bases, with 15 bases separating them. The full variable domain, rest sourced from reference TRBV11-2 and TRBJ1-4, is EAGVAQSPRYKIIEKRQSVAFWCNPISGHATLYWYQQILGQGPKLLIQFQNNGVVDDSQLPKDRFSAERLKGVDSTLKIQPAKLEDSAVYLCASRLLRSGKLFFGSGTQLSVL.

The sequenced part of the CDR3 DNA is TGTGCCAGCAGCTTTGTGGGGGGTGACACCGGGGAG. The encoded protein is CASSFVGGDTGE. In full, the CDR3 reads CASSFVGGDTGELFF. J is TRBJ2-2 and V is TRBV7-3; weak D call: TRBD2 (6 bases). The read stops 3 residues short of the end of the CDR3; the missing end is completed from the germline J gene. V lost 3 bases to trimming and J lost 3 bases, with 11 bases between them. This CDR3 has 15 residues. CDR1 and CDR2 (germline): SGHTA, FQGTGA. Together with reference TRBV7-3 and TRBJ2-2, the CDR3 gives the full variable domain: GAGVSQTPSNKVTEKGKYVELRCDPISGHTALYWYRQSLGQGPEFLIYFQGTGAADDSGLPNDRFFAVRPEGSVSTLKIQRTERGDSAVYLCASSFVGGDTGELFFGEGSRLTVL.

With regard to this clone: The missing CDR3 end, 3 residues past where the read stops, is filled in from the germline J gene. This chain connects TRBV2 to TRBJ2-7; 12 bases are shared with TRBD2. CDR3 length: 14 residues. V lost 6 bases and J lost 6; bases outside the gene matches: 6. Germline assignment: CDR1 SNHLY and CDR2 FYNNEI. CDR3 sequence reads: CASRLAGGYSEQYF. Incomplete CDR3 DNA: TGTGCCAGCAGGCTAGCGGGAGGGTACTCCGAG.

About this clone itself: The read ends 3 residues before the CDR3 terminus; that terminus is restored from the germline J gene. This chain joins TRBV15 and TRBJ2-5; 10 bases match TRBD2. The CDR3 totals 15 residues. Germline-derived CDR1 and CDR2 are LNHNV and YYDKDF (reference sequence). The trim removed 5 bases at V and 2 bases at J, leaving 5 bases unmatched. This chain's CDR3 is CATSAGLAVQETQYF. The covered CDR3 bases are TGTGCCACCAGCGCCGGACTAGCGGTACAAGAGACC.

About this clone itself: Coverage ceases 3 residues before the CDR3 finishes, and the germline J gene fills in the end. The rearrangement uses TRBV5-1 and TRBJ1-1; D ambiguous. Germline V gene lookup returns CDR1 SGHRS and CDR2 YFSETQ. CDR3 length: 13 residues. V was pared by 4 bases and J by 1 base, with 8 bases between. CDR3 sequence reads: CASSAPGNTEAFF. The CDR3 bases that were read are TGCGCCAGCAGCGCGCCAGGGAACACTGAA.

Comments on this clone: The sequence runs out 3 residues before the end of the CDR3; the remainder is reconstructed from the germline J gene. The V gene is TRBV29-1, the J gene TRBJ2-3, with D unresolved. V dropped 3 bases and J dropped 1 base, with 5 bases sitting between them. Germline V gene data show CDR1 as SQVTM and CDR2 as ANQGSEA. The CDR3 is 12 residues long. The CDR3 is CSVDPGTDTQYF. The sequenced CDR3 bases are TGCAGCGTTGATCCGGGCACAGATACG.

Concerning this clone itself: The sequenced fragment ends 3 residues before the CDR3 boundary, so the rest is inferred from the germline J gene. The V gene is TRBV5-1, the J gene TRBJ2-5; the D gene is possibly TRBD2 (6 bases). V gave up 3 bases and J gave up 5 bases, with 11 bases separating them. This CDR3 contains 13 residues. Germline V lookup: CDR1 SGHRS, CDR2 YFSETQ. The CDR3 sequence: CASSWAGTETQYF. The sequenced part of the CDR3 DNA is TGCGCCAGCAGCTGGGCGGGAACGGAGACC.

Worth noting for this clone: The CDR3 end falls 3 residues outside the read, so it is completed with the germline J gene. The chain has TRBV14 and TRBJ1-1; TRBD1 agrees at 7 bases. The CDR3 length is 14 residues. V lost 3 bases to trimming and J lost 5 bases; unmatched junction nucleotides: 6. CDR1 SGHDN and CDR2 FVKESK come from the germline V gene. The DNA read from the CDR3 is TGTGCCAGCAGCCAGAACAGGGGCGGGACTGAA. Its protein is CASSQNRGGTE. The full CDR3 is CASSQNRGGTEAFF.

Comments on this clone: The read terminates 3 residues before the CDR3 end, so the remaining end is supplied by the germline J gene. The chain recombines TRBV20-1 with TRBJ2-7; D is ambiguous. The germline V gene encodes CDR1 DFQATT and CDR2 SNEGSKA (reference sequence). This CDR3 region has 13 residues. The V end lost 5 bases, the J end lost 3 bases, and 14 bases lay between the germline ends. CDR3 residues: CSALIVPSYEQYF. Partial CDR3 DNA: TGCAGTGCTTTAATCGTACCCAGCTACGAG.